The 21 T cell receptor beta chains below all came from one sample that was sequenced in a study of blood T cells in healthy people across ages. Then a second PCR, running roughly 7 to 12 cycles, was carried out with a sample-barcoded 5' primer and a J-beta primer mix. Using its own MiXCR run on the 5' RACE reads, TCRdb lists one record per CDR3 protein. This table has 550,000 to 800,000 distinct CDR3 sequences, about 21% appearing once. The sequenced material came from blood. Source of these receptors: a man aged 70-80 years in good health.

This clonotype occurred many times. The chain links TRBV6-6 to TRBJ2-5; 9 positions agree with TRBD2. J was trimmed by 5 bases and V by 2 bases; bases with no gene match: 12. The CDR3 consists of 17 residues. Germline CDR1 and CDR2: MNHNY and SVGAGI (reference sequence). The DNA of the CDR3 is TGTGCCAGCAGTTACGAAGGGACTAGCAGACCCACGGAGACCCAGTACTTC. This gives the protein CASSYEGTSRPTETQYF.

This clonotype was counted a few times. The chain carries TRBV28 and TRBJ2-5; D not certain. V was trimmed by 8 bases and J by 4 bases, leaving 14 bases between them. The CDR3 totals 13 residues. Germline values: CDR1 MDHEN, CDR2 SYDVKM. The CDR3 DNA reads TGTGCCAGCGGTAGCCCTGAGCGAGAGACCCAGTACTTC. It yields the protein CASGSPERETQYF.

This clonotype turned up a few times. The CDR3 nucleotides read TGCGCCAGCAGCAACGGACAGGGTGGTCAAGAGACCCAGTACTTC. Encoded protein: CASSNGQGGQETQYF. The rearrangement joins TRBV5-1 to TRBJ2-5; 8 bases are shared with TRBD1. Trimming took 4 bases from V and 2 from J; bases not matched to a gene: 7. The CDR3 is made up of 15 amino acids. The germline CDR1 and CDR2 sequences are SGHRS and YFSETQ.

The rearrangement joins TRBV5-1 to TRBJ1-1, with D unresolved. Germline CDR1 SGHRS, CDR2 YFSETQ. CDR3 size: 13 residues. V was clipped by 0 bases and J by 1 base, with 4 bases between them. CDR3 amino acids: CASSLDWNTEAFF. CDR3 DNA: TGCGCCAGCAGCTTGGACTGGAACACTGAAGCTTTCTTT.

A remark on this clonotype: The junction does not match germline at one end; this may be a read error. This chain joins TRBV29-1 and TRBJ1-2, with D possibly TRBD1 on 6 matching bases. The germline V gene has CDR1 SQVTM and CDR2 ANQGSEA. The CDR3 sequence is 13 residues long. CDR3 loop: CSVEVRGVYGHTF. CDR3 DNA sequence: TGCAGCGTTGAGGTCAGGGGCGTCTATGGCCACACCTTC.

This chain joins TRBV9 and TRBJ2-7; 11 nucleotides align to TRBD2. The end of the DNA fits TRBJ2-5 better, so the J call may be wrong. The CDR3 runs to 17 residues. Germline CDR1 is SGDLS and CDR2 is YYNGEE. The CDR3 DNA is TGTGCCAGCAGCCCCTCAGGTAGCGGGAGGGCCCTTGAGACCCAGTACTTC. It is translated as CASSPSGSGRALETQYF.

At least ten counts were recorded for this clonotype. The chain combines TRBV4-1 with TRBJ2-3; 11 bases agree with TRBD2. Germline V lookup: CDR1 MGHRA, CDR2 YSYEKL. The CDR3 loop spans 19 amino acids. Trimming took 0 bases from V and 4 from J; bases not matched to a gene: 12. CDR3 residues: CASSQDPTKLAGEADTQYF. CDR3 in DNA: TGCGCCAGCAGCCAAGATCCGACTAAACTAGCGGGAGAGGCAGATACGCAGTATTTT.

The genes are TRBV4-2 and TRBJ1-4; 9 bases align to TRBD1. The CDR3 spans 15 residues. The germline CDR1 and CDR2 sequences are LGHNA and YNFKEQ. V lost 2 bases to trimming and J lost 8 bases; unmatched junction nucleotides: 6. CDR3 region: CASSQQQGAGEKLFF. The CDR3 coding sequence is TGTGCCAGCAGCCAACAACAGGGGGCGGGAGAAAAACTGTTTTTT.

This chain joins TRBV15 and TRBJ2-7, with D tentatively TRBD1 (6 bases). V was pared by 3 bases and J by 5 bases, with 14 bases between. From germline, CDR1 is LNHNV and CDR2 YYDKDF (reference sequence). This CDR3 has 14 residues. The CDR3 loop is CATSSSQGKNEQYF. As DNA, the CDR3 is TGTGCCACCAGCAGCTCACAGGGTAAGAACGAGCAGTACTTC.

The gene calls are TRBV12-3 or TRBV12-4 and TRBJ1-5; D remains ambiguous. V lost 3 bases to trimming and J lost 6 bases, with 9 bases between them. The CDR3 spans 13 residues. CDR3 in DNA: TGTGCCAGCAGTTTGACCCGGGGTCAGCCCCAGCATTTT. This translates into CASSLTRGQPQHF.

This clonotype was counted only a few times. The J gene is TRBJ2-5, the V gene TRBV27, with TRBD1 matching over 7 bases. V lost 6 bases to trimming and J lost 5 bases; unmatched junction nucleotides: 9. Looked up from germline, CDR1 is MNHEY and CDR2 is SMNVEV (reference sequence). The CDR3 consists of 14 residues. CDR3 DNA sequence: TGTGCCAGCAGCGGACAGGCTGTGGGGGAGACCCAGTACTTC. Translation: CASSGQAVGETQYF.

This clonotype was seen only a few times. The chain employs TRBV18 and TRBJ1-1, with a tentative D call TRBD1 (5 bases). The CDR3 covers 15 residues. Deletions cut 3 bases from V and 1 base from J, with 12 bases between. Germline V gene lookup returns CDR1 KGHSH and CDR2 LQKENI. The CDR3 nucleotides are TGTGCCAGCTCACCGAGGGACTTGAAGAACACTGAAGCTTTCTTT. As protein: CASSPRDLKNTEAFF.

This clonotype was counted between two and nine times. The chain is built from TRBV29-1 and TRBJ2-7, with D tentatively TRBD1 (5 bases). In germline, CDR1 is SQVTM, CDR2 ANQGSEA. V lost 7 bases and J 2 bases, leaving 21 bases between the germline ends. This CDR3 region has 15 residues. The CDR3 is CSAVTTRQLTYEQYF. In DNA form, the CDR3 reads TGCAGCGCCGTCACAACCCGACAGCTAACCTACGAGCAGTACTTC.

This clonotype was counted between two and nine times. This rearrangement joins TRBV27 to TRBJ2-7; 7 nucleotides line up with TRBD2. In germline, CDR1 is MNHEY, CDR2 SMNVEV (reference sequence). This CDR3 has 15 residues. V was clipped by 4 bases and J by 5 bases; unmatched bases: 11. CDR3 region: CASSSPRTRMNEQYF. The CDR3, as DNA: TGTGCCAGCAGTTCCCCCCGGACTAGAATGAACGAGCAGTACTTC.

The CDR3 nucleotides read TGTGCCAGCACCTCTTCATACGGGGACTATGGCTACACCTTC. Translation gives CASTSSYGDYGYTF. The rearrangement uses TRBV12-3 or TRBV12-4 and TRBJ1-2, with D unresolved. The V gene lost 7 bases and the J gene lost 3 bases, with 15 bases spanning the gap. CDR3 length: 14 residues.

The chain joins TRBV10-3 to TRBJ1-3; D may be TRBD1 (6 bases). Germline V gene sequence: CDR1 ENHRY, CDR2 SYGVKD. V gave up 5 bases and J gave up 0 bases, with 11 bases separating them. CDR3 length equals 15 residues. The CDR3 sequence: CAISQRDISGNTIYF. The CDR3 DNA is TGTGCCATCAGTCAGCGGGACATCTCTGGAAACACCATATATTTT.

This clonotype was seen a handful of times. CDR3 in amino acids: CSAPNRDSYEQYF. CDR3 nucleotides: TGCAGTGCTCCTAACAGGGACTCCTACGAGCAGTACTTC. The chain carries TRBV20-1 and TRBJ2-7; D is possibly TRBD1 (6 bases). The CDR3 length is 13 residues. Germline CDR1 DFQATT, CDR2 SNEGSKA (reference sequence). V dropped 5 bases and J dropped 0 bases, with 11 bases sitting between them.

This chain uses TRBV7-6 with TRBJ2-2; weak D call: TRBD2 (6 bases). Trimming removed 5 bases at V and 2 bases at J, with 18 bases between. The CDR3 is 17 residues long. Germline CDR1 is SGHVS and CDR2 is FNYEAQ. The CDR3 DNA reads as TGTGCCAGCAGCCAACGGGGGTACCCTCTTAACACCGGGGAGCTGTTTTTT. It translates to CASSQRGYPLNTGELFF. The variable domain in full, completed from reference TRBV7-6 and TRBJ2-2, reads GAGVSQSPRYKVTKRGQDVALRCDPISGHVSLYWYRQALGQGPEFLTYFNYEAQQDKSGLPNDRFSAERPEGSISTLTIQRTEQRDSAMYRCASSQRGYPLNTGELFFGEGSRLTVL.

This clonotype was seen more than once but under ten times. This sequence joins TRBV6-1 and TRBJ2-3; D possibly corresponds to TRBD2 (5 bases). Per germline, CDR1 MNHNS and CDR2 SASEGT. The CDR3 has 14 residues. With 3 bases removed from V and 4 bases from J, the gap between germline ends came to 11 bases. This CDR3 reads CASSEGSRADTQYF. CDR3 sequence (DNA): TGTGCCAGCAGTGAGGGGTCGCGGGCAGATACGCAGTATTTT.

The chain is built from TRBV28 and TRBJ1-4, with a possible D match to TRBD1 (6 bases). Germline assignment: CDR1 MDHEN and CDR2 SYDVKM. V was trimmed by 4 bases and J by 8 bases, leaving 14 bases between them. This CDR3 is 14 amino acids long. CDR3 amino acids: CASSSYQGPEKLFF. CDR3 DNA: TGTGCCAGCAGTTCCTACCAGGGGCCCGAAAAACTGTTTTTT.

J is TRBJ2-2 and V is TRBV20-1, with TRBD2 matching over 8 bases. The germline gives CDR1 DFQATT, CDR2 SNEGSKA (reference sequence). Trimming at V came to 1 base and at J to 0 bases, leaving 10 bases not matched to a gene. This CDR3 has 18 residues. The chain's CDR3 is CSARAESGRRPNTGELFF. The CDR3 DNA sequence: TGCAGTGCTAGAGCCGAGAGCGGGAGACGACCGAACACCGGGGAGCTGTTTTTT.